The subject of this entry is one TCR beta chain. This specimen belongs to a study of blood T cell repertoires in COVID-19. The wider study: The study drew acute and convalescent COVID-19 samples from the United States, Italy and Spain.

Authors' analysis steps: Estimation of nucleated cell counts was performed using reference gene primer amplification. Generated by immunoSEQ multiplex PCR, the TCRdb table keeps only in-frame clones and is missing some. V, J and clone size derive from that table, while D and trimming were established from the DNA sequence. There are fewer than 350,000 clones in the sample; roughly 88% occur only once, and approximately 8.5% lies in the top ten. Trimming cost V 0 bases and J 9 bases; bases outside gene matches: 8. This CDR3 is 16 amino acids long. The V gene's germline CDR1 is MNHEY and CDR2 SMNVEV (reference sequence).

Sequencing input: peripheral blood. The receptor's source is a man in his late teens or twenties with active or convalescent COVID-19. The chain links TRBV27 to TRBJ1-6; 7 bases are shared with TRBD1. CDR3 coding DNA: TGTGCCAGCAGTTTATCTATAGAGGGGGCCAGTTCACCCCTCCACTTT. Translated: CASSLSIEGASSPLHF.